Following are 30 T cell receptor beta chains from one sample sequenced in a study of blood T cell repertoires in COVID-19. The repertoire was sequenced with immunoSEQ multiplex PCR; TCRdb's copy has only in-frame clones and lacks some. The sample lists 55,000 to 75,000 clones; roughly 80% were seen once. Sequenced input: peripheral blood. Source of these receptors: a man of 80 years or more with active COVID-19.

The V and J genes are TRBV28 and TRBJ1-1; maybe TRBD1 (6 bases). The CDR3 totals 15 residues. Trimming stripped 6 bases from V and 6 bases from J, with 20 bases between. From germline, CDR1 is MDHEN and CDR2 SYDVKM. Written as DNA, the CDR3 is TGTGCCAGCAGATACCAGGGGCCCCTGGTTGCTGAAGCTTTCTTT. This encodes CASRYQGPLVAEAFF. Based on the CDR3 plus reference TRBV28 and TRBJ1-1, the full variable domain is DVKVTQSSRYLVKRTGEKVFLECVQDMDHENMFWYRQDPGLGLRLIYFSYDVKMKEKGDIPEGYSVSREKKERFSLILESASTNQTSMYLCASRYQGPLVAEAFFGQGTRLTVV.

This chain links TRBV6-2 or TRBV6-3 with TRBJ2-1; tentatively, D is TRBD2 (6 bases). Trimming pared 5 bases from V and 4 bases from J, leaving 12 bases between. Per the germline V gene, CDR1 is MNHEY and CDR2 is SVGEGT. This CDR3 is built from 14 residues. CDR3 in amino acids: CASSQTGGYNEQFF. CDR3 in DNA: TGTGCCAGCAGTCAAACCGGGGGATACAATGAGCAGTTCTTC.

CDR3 sequence: CSVVLRGRYETQYF. CDR3 bases: TGCAGCGTTGTCCTCAGGGGTCGATATGAGACCCAGTACTTC. The chain couples TRBV29-1 to TRBJ2-5; TRBD1 is a possible D gene (6 bases). CDR3 size: 14 residues. Germline V gene lookup returns CDR1 SQVTM and CDR2 ANQGSEA. Trimming pared 4 bases from V and 5 bases from J, leaving 17 bases between.

In regard to this clone: At one end, the junction sequence differs from germline, possibly due to a read error. V usage is TRBV6-5 and J usage is TRBJ1-1, with 7 bases fitting TRBD1. Germline V gives CDR1 MNHEY, CDR2 SVGAGI. The CDR3 length is 11 residues. CDR3 in amino acids: CASSFGQEQLF. CDR3 nucleotides: TGTGCCAGCAGCTTTGGACAGGAGCAGCTCTTT.

This clone was seen a single time. V is TRBV7-2 and J is TRBJ2-3; TRBD2 is a possible D gene (6 bases). Germline loops: CDR1 SGHTA, CDR2 FQGNSA. V was cut by 3 bases and J by 9 bases, with 19 bases left in between. The CDR3 is 15 residues long. DNA of the CDR3: TGTGCCAGCAGCTTTGGCGGGGTAGAATCGGGAACGCAGTATTTT. Its translation: CASSFGGVESGTQYF.

This clone appeared a few times. The gene calls are TRBV18 and TRBJ1-1; 7 bases map to TRBD1. The trim removed 11 bases at V and 4 bases at J, leaving 10 bases unmatched. This CDR3 is built from 13 residues. The germline V gene has CDR1 KGHSH and CDR2 LQKENI. The CDR3 bases are TGTGCCTCCCAACAGGGGACGGGCACTGAAGCTTTCTTT. Its translation is CASQQGTGTEAFF.

The chain has TRBV4-3 and TRBJ1-2; TRBD1 matches at 7 bases. Losses at the gene ends were 0 bases for V and 4 bases for J; bases not matched to a gene: 8. Germline V CDR1 and CDR2: LGHNA, YSLEER. This CDR3 is 16 amino acids long. The CDR3 coding sequence is TGCGCCAGCAGCCAAGATCTGGACAGGCCGACCTATGGCTACACCTTC. It translates to CASSQDLDRPTYGYTF.

The chain employs TRBV7-5 and TRBJ2-3; the table's D call, TRBD2, was not checked against the DNA. TRBV7-5 is given as a pseudogene. CDR3 length: 18 residues. CDR3 in DNA: TGTGTCAGAAGCTTAGTTTCGGGACTAGGGACCCCCACAGATACGCAGTATTTT. Translated, it gives CVRSLVSGLGTPTDTQYF.

This chain joins TRBV27 and TRBJ2-7; no firm D call. Germline values: CDR1 MNHEY, CDR2 SMNVEV (reference sequence). Trimming removed 3 bases from V and 2 bases from J, with 14 bases in between. CDR3 size: 15 residues. The CDR3: CASSFGRSLAYEQYF. CDR3 nucleotide sequence: TGTGCCAGCAGTTTCGGAAGGAGCCTTGCCTACGAGCAGTACTTC.

The CDR3 loop is CSVGRGTTNEKLFF. Here the CDR3 DNA reads TGCAGCGTTGGTAGGGGCACAACTAATGAAAAACTGTTTTTT. This chain uses TRBV29-1 with TRBJ1-4, with a weak D call TRBD1 (5 bases). V was clipped by 4 bases and J by 0 bases, with 9 bases between them. Germline assignment: CDR1 SQVTM and CDR2 ANQGSEA. CDR3 length: 14 amino acids.

This chain connects TRBV11-2 to TRBJ2-3; TRBD2 matches 7 bases. After removal of 1 base from V and 3 bases from J, the junction contained 1 base not matched to a gene. The V gene's germline CDR1 is SGHAT and CDR2 FQNNGV. CDR3 length: 14 residues. The CDR3 here is CASSLGGGTDTQYF. The CDR3 DNA follows: TGTGCCAGCAGCTTAGGGGGAGGGACAGATACGCAGTATTTT.

This clone was observed a few times. The chain carries TRBV7-3 and TRBJ2-2, with TRBD2 identical over 12 bases. This CDR3 spans 16 amino acids. V lost 5 bases, J lost 5 bases, and 6 bases stayed unmatched. In germline, CDR1 is SGHTA, CDR2 FQGTGA. CDR3 bases: TGTGCCAGCAGCCCCCTAGCGGGAGGGAGGACCGGGGAGCTGTTTTTT. Translated, it gives CASSPLAGGRTGELFF.

V and J are TRBV11-2 and TRBJ2-7; 12 bases are a match to TRBD2. CDR3 length equals 15 residues. Germline V gene sequence: CDR1 SGHAT, CDR2 FQNNGV. Losses at the gene ends were 5 bases for V and 10 bases for J; bases not matched to a gene: 12. CDR3 DNA: TGTGCCAGCAGCCCGACTAGCGGGGGAGACTACGGCCAGTACTTC. Its translation: CASSPTSGGDYGQYF.

This clone was counted only a few times. This chain joins TRBV7-9 and TRBJ2-1, with 8 bases that match TRBD2. The length of the CDR3 is 15 residues. Unmatched junction bases numbered 6, after V lost 1 base and J lost 7 bases. The germline V gene has CDR1 SEHNR and CDR2 FQNEAQ (reference sequence). The CDR3 DNA sequence: TGTGCCAGCAGCTTAGGCGCGGGGGGTATTAATGAGCAGTTCTTC. Protein sequence: CASSLGAGGINEQFF. Complete variable domain (other parts from reference TRBV7-9 and TRBJ2-1): DTGVSQNPRHKITKRGQNVTFRCDPISEHNRLYWYRQTLGQGPEFLTYFQNEAQLEKSRLLSDRFSAERPKGSFSTLEIQRTEQGDSAMYLCASSLGAGGINEQFFGPGTRLTVL.

The chain links TRBV19 to TRBJ1-2; D unclear. Germline loops: CDR1 LNHDA, CDR2 SQIVND (reference sequence). The V end was cut by 4 bases, the J end by 5 bases, with 17 bases between. This CDR3 has 15 amino acids. CDR3 nucleotide sequence: TGTGCCAGTAGTACAAAAGCGGGGAACCGTTATGGCTACACCTTC. Protein: CASSTKAGNRYGYTF.

The CDR3 sequence is CSVDVIGQGGSDTQYF. The CDR3 region has the DNA TGCAGCGTGGACGTGATAGGACAGGGTGGGTCAGATACGCAGTATTTT. The chain carries TRBV29-1 and TRBJ2-3, with TRBD1 matching 8 bases. From germline, CDR1 is SQVTM and CDR2 ANQGSEA. The CDR3 is 16 residues long. V lost 6 bases, J lost 4 bases, and 15 bases stayed unmatched.

V is TRBV18 and J is TRBJ2-1; the match to TRBD2 covers 9 bases. This CDR3 has 15 residues. With V trimmed by 0 bases and J by 7 bases, 4 bases remained unmatched. Germline lookup yields CDR1 KGHSH and CDR2 LQKENI. The CDR3 nucleotides read TGTGCCAGCTCACCACCGCCAGCGGGAGGTAATGAGCAGTTCTTC. Translating it yields CASSPPPAGGNEQFF.

This rearrangement joins TRBV10-3 to TRBJ2-2, with D possibly matching TRBD2 (6 bases). The CDR3 loop spans 14 amino acids. V was cut by 0 bases and J by 5 bases, with 7 bases left in between. CDR1 ENHRY and CDR2 SYGVKD come from the germline V gene. In DNA form, the CDR3 reads TGTGCCATCAGTGAGTCGGGGGGTACCGGGGAGCTGTTTTTT. Translated: CAISESGGTGELFF.

The rearrangement uses TRBV5-4 and TRBJ1-2; a weak D match, TRBD1 (5 bases). This CDR3 spans 16 amino acids. Germline V gene sequence: CDR1 SGHNT, CDR2 YYREEE (reference sequence). Trimming removed 0 bases at V and 1 base at J, with 13 bases between. As DNA, the CDR3 is TGTGCCAGCAGCTTGGAGGGTTACAGGCGTAACTATGGCTACACCTTC. Protein: CASSLEGYRRNYGYTF.

As to this clone: Different DNA sequences within this sample yield the same CDR3. The rearrangement joins TRBV11-2 to TRBJ1-6, with 9 bases fitting TRBD1. CDR3 length equals 16 residues. V was pared by 0 bases and J by 9 bases, with 6 bases of the junction left unmatched. Germline CDR1 is SGHAT and CDR2 is FQNNGV. In DNA, the CDR3 is TGTGCCAGCAGCTTAGAGGGACAGGGTCGAAGTTCACCCCTCCACTTT. It encodes CASSLEGQGRSSPLHF.

The chain links TRBV19 to TRBJ2-4; D is perhaps TRBD2 (6 bases). The V end lost 6 bases, the J end lost 2 bases, and 11 bases lay between the germline ends. There are 14 residues in the CDR3. In germline, CDR1 is LNHDA, CDR2 SQIVND (reference sequence). The DNA of the CDR3 is TGTGCCAGTAGGGAGGGGCAGACCAAAAACATTCAGTACTTC. It yields the protein CASREGQTKNIQYF.

The V and J genes are TRBV4-3 and TRBJ1-6; TRBD1 aligns across 8 bases. Per germline, CDR1 LGHNA and CDR2 YSLEER. This CDR3 is built from 16 residues. J was trimmed by 10 bases and V by 1 base; bases with no gene match: 9. CDR3 loop: CASSQGQGITGSPLHF. DNA for the CDR3: TGCGCCAGCAGCCAAGGACAGGGGATTACGGGATCACCCCTCCACTTT.

Many counts were recorded for this clone. The chain carries TRBV19 and TRBJ1-5, with D possibly TRBD1 on 6 matching bases. Per the germline V gene, CDR1 is LNHDA and CDR2 is SQIVND (reference sequence). V was shortened by 1 base and J by 3 bases, with 13 bases between the two germline ends. The CDR3 runs 16 residues. CDR3 DNA sequence: TGTGCCAGTAGTATAGTTTGGACAGCTGACAATCAGCCCCAGCATTTT. Its protein product is CASSIVWTADNQPQHF.

The chain uses TRBV7-6 and TRBJ2-5, with TRBD2 matching 11 bases. Per the germline V gene, CDR1 is SGHVS and CDR2 is FNYEAQ. Trimming cost V 5 bases and J 1 base; bases outside gene matches: 6. The CDR3 is made up of 16 amino acids. In DNA, the CDR3 is TGTGCCAGCAGCCCCTTAGCGGGGGGGCCCCAAGAGACCCAGTACTTC. Encoded protein: CASSPLAGGPQETQYF.

This clone appeared a single time. The chain joins TRBV7-7 to TRBJ2-1; weak D call: TRBD2 (5 bases). From germline, CDR1 is SSHAT and CDR2 FNYEAQ (reference sequence). With 6 bases removed from V and 2 bases from J, the gap between germline ends came to 8 bases. The CDR3 is made up of 13 amino acids. CDR3 DNA sequence: TGTGCCAGCAGTTCCGGGACCTACAATGAGCAGTTCTTC. Translating it yields CASSSGTYNEQFF.

V usage is TRBV7-3 and J usage is TRBJ2-3, with a possible D match to TRBD2 (6 bases). V shed 5 bases and J shed 3 bases, with 9 bases lying between them. CDR3 length: 13 amino acids. Germline V lookup: CDR1 SGHTA, CDR2 FQGTGA. Here the CDR3 reads CASSPSVTDTQYF. Here the CDR3 DNA reads TGTGCCAGCAGCCCTAGCGTAACAGATACGCAGTATTTT. The full variable domain, its missing parts supplied by reference TRBV7-3 and TRBJ2-3, is GAGVSQTPSNKVTEKGKYVELRCDPISGHTALYWYRQSLGQGPEFLIYFQGTGAADDSGLPNDRFFAVRPEGSVSTLKIQRTERGDSAVYLCASSPSVTDTQYFGPGTRLTVL.

V and J are TRBV3-1 (or the pseudogene TRBV3-2) and TRBJ2-7; 8 nucleotides align to TRBD1. The CDR3 has 15 amino acids. Germline CDR1 is LGHDT and CDR2 is YNNKEL (reference sequence). J lost 7 bases, V lost 4 bases, and 12 bases had no gene match. This CDR3 is CASSPRGQVGSEQYF. The CDR3 DNA sequence: TGTGCCAGCAGCCCGCGGGGACAGGTGGGCTCGGAGCAGTACTTC.

V is TRBV11-2 and J is TRBJ2-2; perhaps TRBD1 as D (6 bases). The germline V gene has CDR1 SGHAT and CDR2 FQNNGV. Deletions cut 8 bases from V and 3 bases from J, with 22 bases between. This CDR3 has 17 residues. CDR3 protein: CASGLLGTPMDTGELFF. The CDR3 bases are TGTGCCAGCGGCCTCCTGGGGACACCTATGGACACCGGGGAGCTGTTTTTT.

The V call is TRBV6-5, the J call TRBJ1-6; the match to TRBD1 covers 9 bases. The trim removed 5 bases at V and 9 bases at J, leaving 8 bases unmatched. CDR1 MNHEY and CDR2 SVGAGI come from the germline V gene. The CDR3 has 15 amino acids. CDR3 DNA: TGTGCCAGCAGTATGGGGGGACAGGGAGGTTCACCCCTCCACTTT. It encodes CASSMGGQGGSPLHF.

The chain uses TRBV6-6 and TRBJ2-7; TRBD1 is a possible D gene (6 bases). Trimming took 2 bases from V and 4 from J, leaving 6 bases between them. CDR3 size: 12 residues. The germline V gene encodes CDR1 MNHNY and CDR2 SVGAGI (reference sequence). The CDR3 protein is CASSYTGYEQYF. The CDR3 nucleotides read TGTGCCAGCAGTTACACAGGGTACGAGCAGTACTTC.